The present entry profiles one TCR beta chain with its context. Antigen specificity is unknown. This sample is part of a study of cytomegalovirus exposure and HLA in healthy donors. PCR employed 60 Vbeta and 13 Jbeta primers. Libraries were prepared by immunoSEQ multiplex PCR; TCRdb keeps only in-frame clonotypes and omits some of them. The sample has some 170,000 clones, 60% to 80% seen once; the top ten hold approximately 1.4%. Study outcomes and limitations: Analysis performed later showed TCR beta chains linked to HLA being more clonally expanded than equally common others. In a later analysis, at a false discovery rate of 0.05, roughly 16,000 TCR beta sequences matched HLA alleles.

The CDR3 runs 15 residues. The V gene end was trimmed by 10 bases and the J gene end by 9 bases; junction bases not matched to a gene: 17. The V gene's germline CDR1 is ENHRY and CDR2 SYGVKD. Sequences were obtained from PBMCs. The clonotype was recovered from a man aged 55 to 70 in good health and CMV-seronegative. The chain employs TRBV10-3 and TRBJ2-1; TRBD2 aligns across 8 bases. CDR3 in amino acids: CASGVASGSMGEQFF. The CDR3 bases are TGTGCCAGCGGAGTGGCTAGCGGGTCCATGGGTGAGCAGTTCTTC.